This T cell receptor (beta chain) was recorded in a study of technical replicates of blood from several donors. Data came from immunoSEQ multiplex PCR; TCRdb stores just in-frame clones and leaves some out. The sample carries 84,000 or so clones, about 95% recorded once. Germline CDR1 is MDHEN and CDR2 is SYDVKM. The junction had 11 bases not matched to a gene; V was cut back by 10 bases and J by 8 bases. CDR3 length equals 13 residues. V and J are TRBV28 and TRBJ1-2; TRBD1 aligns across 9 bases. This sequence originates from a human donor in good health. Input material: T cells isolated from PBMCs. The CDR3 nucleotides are TGTGCCAACCGGGACAGGGTAACGGGAGGCTACACCTTC. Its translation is CANRDRVTGGYTF.